The 11 T cell receptor beta chains presented below share a single source sample, sequenced in a study of CD8+ T cells in alopecia areata listed by TCRdb under 2018. Library preparation employed the immunoSEQ multiplex PCR assay. RNA was extracted from all samples and reverse transcribed into cDNA as template for TCR sequencing. TCRdb retrieved this table from immuneACCESS and kept in-frame rearrangements only. Not all clones are present; in checked studies, unresolved V genes account for under half, and no reason is known for the remainder. The sample has 90,000 to 130,000 clones on record, with no singletons. The top ten clones comprise about 20% of the sample. The sample comprised lesional skin. Source of these receptors: a C3H/HeJ mouse with alopecia areata. This strain of mice has MHC haplotype H2-k.

This clone was seen a handful of times. The genes are named according to mouse. Read coverage stops 4 residues before the CDR3 terminus; the germline J gene supplies the remainder. The chain has TRBV13-3 and TRBJ1-1; TRBD1 is a possible D gene (5 bases). V gave up 0 bases and J gave up 0 bases, with 9 bases separating them. The germline gives CDR1 NNHDY, CDR2 SYVADS. There are 15 residues in the CDR3. The sequenced CDR3 bases are TGTGCCAGCAGTGATGCAGAGGGACAGAACACA. Residues: CASSDAEGQNT. The complete CDR3 reads CASSDAEGQNTEVFF.

About this clone: The germline and genes are mouse ones. The sequence runs out 4 residues before the end of the CDR3; the remainder is reconstructed from the germline J gene. V and J are TRBV13-3 and TRBJ1-1; D is perhaps TRBD1 (6 bases). Trimming left V 5 bases short and J 1 base short, with 12 bases between. Per the germline V gene, CDR1 is NNHDY and CDR2 is SYVADS. The CDR3 spans 14 residues. The sequenced CDR3 bases are TGTGCCAGCAGGGCGGGACAAGAAAACACA. Translated, it gives CASRAGQENT. The CDR3 in full is CASRAGQENTEVFF.

This clone appeared a few times. Mouse germline and gene names are used. Read coverage stops 4 residues before the CDR3 terminus; the germline J gene supplies the remainder. The chain links TRBV13-3 to TRBJ2-4; 10 positions match TRBD2. Germline V gene lookup returns CDR1 NNHDY and CDR2 SYVADS. This CDR3 region has 17 residues. After removal of 5 bases from V and 0 bases from J, the junction contained 9 bases not matched to a gene. The sequenced part of the CDR3 DNA is TGTGCCAGCAGCGCCGTCCCGGGACTGGGGAGTCAAAAC. It yields the protein CASSAVPGLGSQN. The full CDR3 protein reads CASSAVPGLGSQNTLYF.

The table lists this clone with a few counts. Gene names follow the mouse nomenclature. The read ends 4 residues before the CDR3 terminus; that terminus is restored from the germline J gene. The V gene is TRBV13-2, the J gene TRBJ2-7; 8 nucleotides agree with TRBD2. V dropped 5 bases and J dropped 1; count of bases not matched to a gene: 5. CDR1 and CDR2 (germline): NNHNN, SYGAGS (reference sequence). The CDR3 is 14 amino acids. The CDR3 sequence: CASGPRLGSYEQYF. Partial CDR3 DNA: TGTGCCAGCGGCCCCCGACTGGGGTCCTAT.

On this clone: Each gene name is a mouse one. The read ends 4 residues early relative to the CDR3; the germline J gene fills the gap. The chain employs TRBV19 and TRBJ1-1, with TRBD1 matching 9 bases. Per germline, CDR1 FNHDT and CDR2 SITEND (reference sequence). The CDR3 has 15 residues. V lost 1 base to trimming and J lost 1 base; unmatched junction nucleotides: 2. Incomplete CDR3 DNA: TGTGCCAGCAGTATATTGGGACAGGGAAACACA. Translated, it gives CASSILGQGNT. From start to end, the CDR3 is CASSILGQGNTEVFF.

This clone has just a few counts. The germline and genes are mouse ones. Read data end 4 residues before the CDR3 end; the end is taken from the germline J gene. The chain recombines TRBV1 with TRBJ2-1; 8 bases are shared with TRBD1. The CDR3 has 16 residues. Trimming removed 0 bases from V and 5 bases from J; junction bases left unmatched: 6. CDR1 and CDR2 from the germline V gene are NSQYPW and LRSPGD (reference sequence). CDR3 DNA (partial): TGCACCTGCAGTGCAGATCCCCCAGGGGGCAATGCT. Its translation: CTCSADPPGGNA. The full CDR3 reads CTCSADPPGGNAEQFF. The whole variable domain, remainder taken from reference TRBV1 and TRBJ2-1, is VTLLEQNPRWRLVPRGQAVNLRCILKNSQYPWMSWYQQDLQKQLQWLFTLRSPGDKEVKSLPGADYLATRVTDTELRLQVANMSQGRTLYCTCSADPPGGNAEQFFGPGTRLTVL.

This clone was counted many times. Mouse names are used for the genes. The chain's CDR3 is CASSEDWGGDAEQFF. CDR3 DNA, as far as it was read: TGTGCCAGCAGTGAAGACTGGGGGGGCGACGCT. V and J are TRBV13-3 and TRBJ2-1, with 12 bases aligning to TRBD2. Read sequence stops 4 residues before the CDR3 end, and the germline J gene provides the missing end. The germline CDR1 and CDR2 sequences are NNHDY and SYVADS. The CDR3 contains 15 residues.

In regard to this clone: Gene names are mouse gene names. The CDR3 goes on 4 residues after the read ends, and that part is filled in from the germline J gene. The chain uses TRBV1 and TRBJ2-1; TRBD2 matches at 10 bases. J gave up 6 bases and V 2 bases, and 1 base lay outside the gene matches. The CDR3 contains 14 residues. Germline V gene sequence: CDR1 NSQYPW, CDR2 LRSPGD (reference sequence). CDR3 bases read: TGCACCTGCAGTGCATCTGGGGGGGCTGCT. Protein: CTCSASGGAA. In full, the CDR3 is CTCSASGGAAEQFF. The whole variable domain, filled in from reference TRBV1 and TRBJ2-1, reads VTLLEQNPRWRLVPRGQAVNLRCILKNSQYPWMSWYQQDLQKQLQWLFTLRSPGDKEVKSLPGADYLATRVTDTELRLQVANMSQGRTLYCTCSASGGAAEQFFGPGTRLTVL.

On this clone itself: Each gene name is a mouse one. Sequencing ends 4 residues short of the CDR3 end; the germline J gene provides the rest. The V and J genes are TRBV13-3 and TRBJ1-4; the D gene is possibly TRBD1 (6 bases). There are 14 residues in the CDR3. Per the germline V gene, CDR1 is NNHDY and CDR2 is SYVADS. Trimming removed 5 bases at V and 3 bases at J, with 11 bases between. The CDR3 spells CASSYRDPNERLFF. The CDR3 DNA, read in part, is TGTGCCAGCAGCTACAGGGATCCCAACGAA.

With regard to this clone: TCRdb's protein and the translated DNA diverge at residue 12; the protein reported here is the translation of the DNA. Genes here carry mouse names. The read ends 3 residues early relative to the CDR3; the germline J gene fills the gap. The chain has TRBV1 and TRBJ1-3, with a weak D call TRBD1 (6 bases). The CDR3 has 15 amino acids. The V end lost 4 bases, the J end lost 0 bases, and 10 bases lay between the germline ends. Germline CDR1 is NSQYPW and CDR2 is LRSPGD (reference sequence). CDR3 sequence: CTCSGTDNSGNTLYF. CDR3 DNA, as far as it was read: TGCACCTGCAGTGGGACAGATAATTCTGGAAATACG.

This clone has only a few counts. Each gene name is a mouse one. The CDR3 end falls 4 residues outside the read, so it is completed with the germline J gene. V and J are TRBV13-3 and TRBJ1-2; D is perhaps TRBD1 (6 bases). The CDR3 is made up of 15 amino acids. The V and J ends lost 4 bases and 0 bases respectively, with 13 bases between them. Germline lookup yields CDR1 NNHDY and CDR2 SYVADS. The CDR3 spells CASSHRDIANSDYTF. The DNA read from the CDR3 is TGTGCCAGCAGTCACCGGGACATTGCAAACTCC.